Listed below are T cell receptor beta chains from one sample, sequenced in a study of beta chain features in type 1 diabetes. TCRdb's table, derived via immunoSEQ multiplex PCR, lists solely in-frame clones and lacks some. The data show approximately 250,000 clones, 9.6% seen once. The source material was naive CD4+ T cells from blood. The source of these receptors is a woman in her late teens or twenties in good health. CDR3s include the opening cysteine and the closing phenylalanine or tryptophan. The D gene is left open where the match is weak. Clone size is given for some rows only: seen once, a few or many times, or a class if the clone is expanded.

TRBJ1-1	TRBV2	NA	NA	CASSDGGTEAFF	TGTGCCAGCAGTGACGGGGGGACTGAAGCTTTCTTT
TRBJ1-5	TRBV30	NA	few	CAWSRGGGQPQHF	TGTGCCTGGAGTCGCGGGGGCGGCCAGCCCCAGCATTTT
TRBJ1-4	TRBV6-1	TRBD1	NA	CASNSKRGHEKLFF	TGTGCCAGCAACTCAAAGAGGGGGCATGAAAAACTGTTTTTT
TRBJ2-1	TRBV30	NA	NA	CAWMPPPGYNEQFF	TGTGCCTGGATGCCTCCTCCGGGGTACAATGAGCAGTTCTTC
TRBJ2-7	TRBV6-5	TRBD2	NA	CASSYRGSQYEQYF	TGTGCCAGCAGCTACCGCGGGAGCCAGTACGAGCAGTACTTC
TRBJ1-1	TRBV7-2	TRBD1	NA	CASSPDRVTEAFF	TGTGCCAGCAGCCCGGACAGGGTTACTGAAGCTTTCTTT
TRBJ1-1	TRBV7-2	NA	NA	CASSLGSRAGNTEAFF	TGTGCCAGCAGCTTAGGGTCCCGGGCGGGGAACACTGAAGCTTTCTTT
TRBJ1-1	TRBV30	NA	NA	CAWSVLVNTEAFF	TGTGCCTGGAGTGTACTGGTGAACACTGAAGCTTTCTTT
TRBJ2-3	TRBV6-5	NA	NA	CASSPDLVTQYF	TGTGCCAGCAGCCCAGACTTGGTTACGCAGTATTTT
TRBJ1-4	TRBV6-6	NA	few	CASSAPGRDGEKLFF	TGTGCCAGCAGTGCCCCAGGCAGGGATGGTGAAAAACTGTTTTTT
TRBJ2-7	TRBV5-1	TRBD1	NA	CASSSHPGQGSSYEQYF	TGCGCCAGCAGCTCCCATCCGGGACAGGGGAGCTCCTACGAGCAGTACTTC
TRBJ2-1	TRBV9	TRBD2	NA	CASSVLAGLSYNEQFF	TGTGCCAGCAGCGTATTAGCGGGGCTCTCCTACAATGAGCAGTTCTTC
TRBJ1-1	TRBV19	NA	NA	CASSINRDNTEAFF	TGTGCCAGTAGTATCAACAGGGATAACACTGAAGCTTTCTTT
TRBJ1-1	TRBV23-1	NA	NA	CASSHPSGNSEAFF	TGCGCCAGCAGTCACCCGAGCGGGAATAGTGAAGCTTTCTTT
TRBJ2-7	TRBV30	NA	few	CAGGGRKGEQYF	TGTGCCGGGGGGGGGCGAAAGGGAGAGCAGTACTTC
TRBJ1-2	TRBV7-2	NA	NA	CASSTAGQTYGYTF	TGTGCCAGCAGCACTGCGGGGCAGACATATGGCTACACCTTC
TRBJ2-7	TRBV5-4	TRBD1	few	CASSADRAAYEQYF	TGTGCCAGCAGCGCAGACAGGGCCGCCTACGAGCAGTACTTC
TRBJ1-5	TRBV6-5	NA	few	CASSSRGLGNQPQHF	TGTGCCAGCAGTTCCAGGGGATTAGGCAATCAGCCCCAGCATTTT
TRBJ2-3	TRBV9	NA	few	CASSVSAQGSDTQYF	TGTGCCAGCAGCGTCAGTGCTCAGGGCTCAGATACGCAGTATTTT
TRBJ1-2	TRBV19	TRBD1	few	CASSSGGWYGYTF	TGTGCCAGCAGCTCAGGGGGCTGGTATGGCTACACCTTC